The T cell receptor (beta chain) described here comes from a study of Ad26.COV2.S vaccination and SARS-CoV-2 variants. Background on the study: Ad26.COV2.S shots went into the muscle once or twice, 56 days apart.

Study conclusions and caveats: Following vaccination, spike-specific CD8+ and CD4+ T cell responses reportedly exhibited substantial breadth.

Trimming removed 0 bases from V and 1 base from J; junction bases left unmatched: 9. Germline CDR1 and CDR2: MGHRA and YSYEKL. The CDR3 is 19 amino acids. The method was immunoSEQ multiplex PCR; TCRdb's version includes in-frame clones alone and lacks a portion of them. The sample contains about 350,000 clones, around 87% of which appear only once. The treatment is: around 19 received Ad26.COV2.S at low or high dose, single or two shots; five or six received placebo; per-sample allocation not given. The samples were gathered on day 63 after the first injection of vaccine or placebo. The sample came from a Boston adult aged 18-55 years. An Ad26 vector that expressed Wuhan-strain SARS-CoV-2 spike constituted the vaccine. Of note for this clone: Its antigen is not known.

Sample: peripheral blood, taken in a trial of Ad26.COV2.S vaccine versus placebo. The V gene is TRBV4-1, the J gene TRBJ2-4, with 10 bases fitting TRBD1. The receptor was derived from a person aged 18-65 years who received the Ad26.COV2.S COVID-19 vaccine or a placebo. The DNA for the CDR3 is TGCGCCAGCAGCCAAGACGGGAGGACAGGGGGTTCCGCCAAAAACATTCAGTACTTC. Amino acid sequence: CASSQDGRTGGSAKNIQYF.